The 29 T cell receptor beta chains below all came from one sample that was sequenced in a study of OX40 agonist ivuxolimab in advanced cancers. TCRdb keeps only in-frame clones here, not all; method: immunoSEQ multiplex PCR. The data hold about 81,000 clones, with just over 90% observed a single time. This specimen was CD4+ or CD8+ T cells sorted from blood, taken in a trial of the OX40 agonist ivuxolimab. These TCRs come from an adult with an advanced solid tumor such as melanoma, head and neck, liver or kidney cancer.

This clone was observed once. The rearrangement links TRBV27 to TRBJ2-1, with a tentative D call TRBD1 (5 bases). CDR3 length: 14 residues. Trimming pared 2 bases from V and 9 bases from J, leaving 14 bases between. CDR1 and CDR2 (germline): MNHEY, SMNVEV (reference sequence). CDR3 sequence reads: CASSLIGRVSEQFF. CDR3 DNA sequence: TGTGCCAGCAGTTTAATTGGCAGGGTGAGTGAGCAGTTCTTC.

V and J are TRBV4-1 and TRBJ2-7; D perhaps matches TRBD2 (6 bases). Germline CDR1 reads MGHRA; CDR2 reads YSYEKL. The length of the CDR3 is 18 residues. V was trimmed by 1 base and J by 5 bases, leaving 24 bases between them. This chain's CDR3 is CASSQVAGMGVPVHEQYF. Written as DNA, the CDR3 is TGCGCCAGCAGCCAAGTGGCGGGGATGGGGGTTCCGGTCCACGAGCAGTACTTC.

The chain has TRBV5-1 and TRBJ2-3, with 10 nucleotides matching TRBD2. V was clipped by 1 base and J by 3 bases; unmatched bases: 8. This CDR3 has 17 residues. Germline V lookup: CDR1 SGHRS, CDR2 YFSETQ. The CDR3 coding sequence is TGCGCCAGCAGCTTGTCAACTAGCGGGATAGGTACAGATACGCAGTATTTT. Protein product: CASSLSTSGIGTDTQYF. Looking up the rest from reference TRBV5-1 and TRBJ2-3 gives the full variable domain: KAGVTQTPRYLIKTRGQQVTLSCSPISGHRSVSWYQQTPGQGLQFLFEYFSETQRNKGNFPGRFSGRQFSNSRSEMNVSTLELGDSALYLCASSLSTSGIGTDTQYFGPGTRLTVL.

The CDR3 loop is CASSQPDRDETQYF. The CDR3 DNA follows: TGCGCCAGCAGTCAACCCGACAGGGATGAGACCCAGTACTTC. The chain combines TRBV23-1 with TRBJ2-5; 7 bases are shared with TRBD1. TRBV23-1 belongs to the ORF category, with a function that is uncertain. Losses at the gene ends were 2 bases for V and 5 bases for J; bases not matched to a gene: 5. The CDR3 sequence is 14 residues long.

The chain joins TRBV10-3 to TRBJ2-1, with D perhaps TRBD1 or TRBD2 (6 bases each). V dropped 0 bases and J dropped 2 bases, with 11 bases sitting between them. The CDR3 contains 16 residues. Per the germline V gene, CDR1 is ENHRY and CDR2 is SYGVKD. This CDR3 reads CAISESRGGPYNEQFF. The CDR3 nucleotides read TGTGCCATCAGTGAGTCGAGAGGGGGGCCCTACAATGAGCAGTTCTTC.

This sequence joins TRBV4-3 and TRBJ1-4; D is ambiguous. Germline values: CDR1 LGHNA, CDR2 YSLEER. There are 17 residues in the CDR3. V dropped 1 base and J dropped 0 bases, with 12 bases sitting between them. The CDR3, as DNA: TGCGCCAGCAGCCAAGGGATAGGGATGGCAACTAATGAAAAACTGTTTTTT. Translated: CASSQGIGMATNEKLFF.

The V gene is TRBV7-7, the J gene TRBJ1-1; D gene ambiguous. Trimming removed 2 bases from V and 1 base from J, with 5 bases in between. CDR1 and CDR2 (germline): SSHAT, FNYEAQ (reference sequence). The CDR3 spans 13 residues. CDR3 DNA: TGTGCCAGCAGCTTAACGGGGAACACTGAAGCTTTCTTT. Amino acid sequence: CASSLTGNTEAFF.

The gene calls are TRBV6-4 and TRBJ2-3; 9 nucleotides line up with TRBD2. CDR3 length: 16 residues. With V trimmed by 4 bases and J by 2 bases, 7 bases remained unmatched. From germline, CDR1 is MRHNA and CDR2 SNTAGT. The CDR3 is CASSASGTSLTDTQYF. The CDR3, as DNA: TGTGCCAGCAGTGCCTCCGGGACTAGCCTCACAGATACGCAGTATTTT.

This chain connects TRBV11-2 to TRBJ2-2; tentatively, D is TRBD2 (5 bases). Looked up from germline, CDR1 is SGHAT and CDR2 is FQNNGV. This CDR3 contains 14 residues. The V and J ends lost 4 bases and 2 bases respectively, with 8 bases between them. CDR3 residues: CASSSEVNTGELFF. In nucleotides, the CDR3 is TGTGCCAGCAGCTCGGAGGTCAACACCGGGGAGCTGTTTTTT. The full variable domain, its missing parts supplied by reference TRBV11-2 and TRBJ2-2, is EAGVAQSPRYKIIEKRQSVAFWCNPISGHATLYWYQQILGQGPKLLIQFQNNGVVDDSQLPKDRFSAERLKGVDSTLKIQPAKLEDSAVYLCASSSEVNTGELFFGEGSRLTVL.

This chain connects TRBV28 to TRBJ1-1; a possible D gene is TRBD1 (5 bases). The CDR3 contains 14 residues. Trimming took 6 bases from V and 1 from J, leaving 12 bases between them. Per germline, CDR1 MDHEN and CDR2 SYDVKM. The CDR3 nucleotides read TGTGCCAGCAGGCTATCCAGGGAGAACACTGAAGCTTTCTTT. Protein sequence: CASRLSRENTEAFF.

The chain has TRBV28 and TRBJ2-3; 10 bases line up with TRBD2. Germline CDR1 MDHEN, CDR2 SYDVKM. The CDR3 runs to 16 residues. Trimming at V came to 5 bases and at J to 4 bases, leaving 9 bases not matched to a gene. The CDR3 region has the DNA TGTGCCAGCAGTCTGAAAGCGGGAGGGGACCCAGATACGCAGTATTTT. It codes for CASSLKAGGDPDTQYF.

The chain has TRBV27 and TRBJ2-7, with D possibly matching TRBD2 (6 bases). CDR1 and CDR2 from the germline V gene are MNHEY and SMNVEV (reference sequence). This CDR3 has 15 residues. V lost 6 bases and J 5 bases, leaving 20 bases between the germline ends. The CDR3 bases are TGTGCCAGCAGCCCTTTTCGGGGAGGAGGTAACGAGCAGTACTTC. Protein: CASSPFRGGGNEQYF.

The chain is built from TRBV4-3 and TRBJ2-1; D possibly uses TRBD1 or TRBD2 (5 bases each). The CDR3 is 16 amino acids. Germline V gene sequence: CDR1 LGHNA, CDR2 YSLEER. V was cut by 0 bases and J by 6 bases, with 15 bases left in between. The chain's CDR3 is CASSQDHLGPTNEQFF. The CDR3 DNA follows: TGCGCCAGCAGCCAAGATCATCTGGGACCCACCAATGAGCAGTTCTTC.

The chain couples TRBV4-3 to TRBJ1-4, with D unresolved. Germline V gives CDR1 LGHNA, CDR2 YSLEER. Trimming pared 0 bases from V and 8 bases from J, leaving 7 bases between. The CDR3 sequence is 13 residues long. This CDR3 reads CASSQDPNEKLFF. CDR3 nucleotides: TGCGCCAGCAGCCAAGATCCCAACGAAAAACTGTTTTTT.

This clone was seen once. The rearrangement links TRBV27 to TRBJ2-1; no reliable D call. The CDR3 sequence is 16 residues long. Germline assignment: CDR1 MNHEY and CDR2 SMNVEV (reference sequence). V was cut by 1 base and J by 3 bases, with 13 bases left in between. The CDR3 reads CASSLLAQPLYNEQFF. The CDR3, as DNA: TGTGCCAGCAGTTTATTAGCACAGCCACTCTACAATGAGCAGTTCTTC.

CDR3 region: CSVEAGNYGYTF. For the CDR3, the DNA is TGCAGCGTTGAAGCGGGCAACTATGGCTACACCTTC. The chain links TRBV29-1 to TRBJ1-2; D call uncertain. There are 12 residues in the CDR3. Germline V gene sequence: CDR1 SQVTM, CDR2 ANQGSEA. V shed 1 base and J shed 2 bases, with 5 bases lying between them.

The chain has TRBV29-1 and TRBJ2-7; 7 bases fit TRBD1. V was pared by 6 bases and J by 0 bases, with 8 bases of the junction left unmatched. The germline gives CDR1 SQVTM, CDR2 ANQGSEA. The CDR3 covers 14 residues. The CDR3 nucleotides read TGCAGCGTCCTCGGGCCAGGGGGCTCCTACGAGCAGTACTTC. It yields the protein CSVLGPGGSYEQYF.

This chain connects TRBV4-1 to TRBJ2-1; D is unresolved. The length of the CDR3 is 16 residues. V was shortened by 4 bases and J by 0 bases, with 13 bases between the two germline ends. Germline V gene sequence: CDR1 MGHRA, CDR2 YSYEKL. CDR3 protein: CASSLLLAASYNEQFF. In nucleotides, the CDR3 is TGCGCCAGCAGCCTCCTCCTGGCGGCCTCCTACAATGAGCAGTTCTTC.

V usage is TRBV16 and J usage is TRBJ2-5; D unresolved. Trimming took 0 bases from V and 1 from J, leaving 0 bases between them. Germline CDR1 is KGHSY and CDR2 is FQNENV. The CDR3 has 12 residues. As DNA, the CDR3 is TGTGCCAGCAGCCAATCCCAAGAGACCCAGTACTTC. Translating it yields CASSQSQETQYF.

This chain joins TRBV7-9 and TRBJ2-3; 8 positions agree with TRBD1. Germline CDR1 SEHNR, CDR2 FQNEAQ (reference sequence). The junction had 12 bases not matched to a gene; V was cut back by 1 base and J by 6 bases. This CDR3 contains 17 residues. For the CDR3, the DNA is TGTGCCAGCAGCTTAGAAGGGACAGGTCTCCACTCGGATACGCAGTATTTT. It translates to CASSLEGTGLHSDTQYF.

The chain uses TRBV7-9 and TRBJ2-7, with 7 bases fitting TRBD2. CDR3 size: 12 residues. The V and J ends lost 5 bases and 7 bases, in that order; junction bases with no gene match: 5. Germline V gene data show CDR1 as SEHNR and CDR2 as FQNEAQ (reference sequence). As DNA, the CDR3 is TGTGCCAGCAGCCTGGGACTACGGGAGCAGTACTTC. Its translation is CASSLGLREQYF.

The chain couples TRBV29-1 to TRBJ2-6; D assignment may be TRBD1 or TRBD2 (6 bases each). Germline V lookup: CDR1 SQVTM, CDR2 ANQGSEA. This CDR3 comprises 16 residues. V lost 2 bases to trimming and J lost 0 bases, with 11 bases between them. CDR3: CSVETGASSGANVLTF. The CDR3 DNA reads TGCAGCGTTGAAACGGGGGCCAGCTCTGGGGCCAACGTCCTGACTTTC.

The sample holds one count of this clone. The DNA for the CDR3 is TGTGCCAGCAGCGTCTGGACAGGGGATGAGTACTTC. Translated: CASSVWTGDEYF. The chain links TRBV5-6 to TRBJ2-7; TRBD1 aligns across 9 bases. The CDR3 length is 12 residues. J lost 11 bases, V lost 4 bases, and 7 bases had no gene match. CDR1 and CDR2 (germline): SGHDT, YYEEEE.

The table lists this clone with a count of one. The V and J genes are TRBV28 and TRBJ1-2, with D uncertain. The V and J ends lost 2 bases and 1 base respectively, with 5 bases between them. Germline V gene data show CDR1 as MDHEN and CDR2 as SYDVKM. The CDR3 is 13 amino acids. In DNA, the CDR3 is TGTGCCAGCAGTTTAGGTATTAACTATGGCTACACCTTC. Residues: CASSLGINYGYTF.

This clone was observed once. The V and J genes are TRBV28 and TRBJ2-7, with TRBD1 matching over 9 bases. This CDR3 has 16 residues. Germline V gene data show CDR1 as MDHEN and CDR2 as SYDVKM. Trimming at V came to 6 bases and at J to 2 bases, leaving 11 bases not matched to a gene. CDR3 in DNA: TGTGCCAGCAGCTCACTCGACAGGGGGGGAACCTACGAGCAGTACTTC. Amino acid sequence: CASSSLDRGGTYEQYF. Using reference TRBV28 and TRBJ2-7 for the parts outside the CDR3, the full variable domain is DVKVTQSSRYLVKRTGEKVFLECVQDMDHENMFWYRQDPGLGLRLIYFSYDVKMKEKGDIPEGYSVSREKKERFSLILESASTNQTSMYLCASSSLDRGGTYEQYFGPGTRLTVT.

DNA for the CDR3: TGCGCCAGCAGCCAAGATAGCGGCCTAGGCGGCCAAGAGACCCAGTACTTC. Its translation is CASSQDSGLGGQETQYF. V usage is TRBV4-1 and J usage is TRBJ2-5, with D possibly being TRBD2 (6 bases). Germline CDR1 reads MGHRA; CDR2 reads YSYEKL. This CDR3 spans 17 amino acids. V lost 0 bases and J lost 1, with 15 bases in between.

DNA of the CDR3: TGTGCCAGTAGTACAGTTAGCAATCAGCCCCAGCATTTT. Its translation: CASSTVSNQPQHF. This rearrangement joins TRBV19 to TRBJ1-5; D is uncertain. This CDR3 is 13 amino acids long. In germline, CDR1 is LNHDA, CDR2 SQIVND (reference sequence). Between the trimmed V and J ends, which lost 4 bases and 0 bases, there was a span of 4 bases.

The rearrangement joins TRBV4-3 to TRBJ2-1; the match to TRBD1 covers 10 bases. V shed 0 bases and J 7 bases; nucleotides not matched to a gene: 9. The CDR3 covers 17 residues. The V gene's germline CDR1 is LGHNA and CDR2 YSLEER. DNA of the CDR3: TGCGCCAGCAGCCAAGACCCCGGGACAGGGGTTAGAAATGAGCAGTTCTTC. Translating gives CASSQDPGTGVRNEQFF.

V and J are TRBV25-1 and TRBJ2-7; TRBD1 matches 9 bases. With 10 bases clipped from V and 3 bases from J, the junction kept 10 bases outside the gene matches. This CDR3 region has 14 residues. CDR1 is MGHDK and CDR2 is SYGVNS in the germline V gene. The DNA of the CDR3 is TGTGCCACCGACACGGACAGGGGCGACTACGAGCAGTACTTC. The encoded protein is CATDTDRGDYEQYF.